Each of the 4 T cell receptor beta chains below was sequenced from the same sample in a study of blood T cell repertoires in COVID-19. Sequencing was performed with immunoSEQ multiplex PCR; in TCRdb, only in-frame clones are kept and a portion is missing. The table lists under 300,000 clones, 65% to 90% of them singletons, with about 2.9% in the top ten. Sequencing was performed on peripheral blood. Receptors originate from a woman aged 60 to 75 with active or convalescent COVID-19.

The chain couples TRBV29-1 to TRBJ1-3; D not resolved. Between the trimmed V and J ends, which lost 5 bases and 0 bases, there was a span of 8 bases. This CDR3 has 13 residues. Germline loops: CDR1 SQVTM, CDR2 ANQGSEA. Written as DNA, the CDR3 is TGCAGCGTTCTTATAAACTCTGGAAACACCATATATTTT. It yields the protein CSVLINSGNTIYF.

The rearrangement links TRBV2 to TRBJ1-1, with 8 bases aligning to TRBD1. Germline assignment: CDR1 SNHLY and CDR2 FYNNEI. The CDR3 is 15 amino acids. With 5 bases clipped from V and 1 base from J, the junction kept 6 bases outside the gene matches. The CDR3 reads CASSKSDRENTEAFF. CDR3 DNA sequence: TGTGCCAGCAGTAAATCGGACAGGGAGAACACTGAAGCTTTCTTT.

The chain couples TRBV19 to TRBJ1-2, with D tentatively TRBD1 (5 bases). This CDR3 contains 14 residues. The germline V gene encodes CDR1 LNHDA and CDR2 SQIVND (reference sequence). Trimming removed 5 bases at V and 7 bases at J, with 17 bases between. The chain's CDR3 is CASSLPGDLPGYTF. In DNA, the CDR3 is TGTGCCAGTAGTCTACCGGGGGACTTGCCTGGCTACACCTTC.

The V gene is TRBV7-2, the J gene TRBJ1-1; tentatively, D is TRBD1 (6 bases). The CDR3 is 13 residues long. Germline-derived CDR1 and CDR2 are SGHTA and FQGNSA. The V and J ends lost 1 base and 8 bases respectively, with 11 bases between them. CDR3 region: CASSLEPRGEAFF. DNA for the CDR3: TGTGCCAGCAGCTTAGAGCCTAGGGGGGAAGCTTTCTTT.